This TCR beta chain came from a study of blood T cell repertoires in COVID-19. Study in general: PBMCs, B-cell-depleted T cells, or T cells provided the cDNA or gDNA that made up the material.

In the study's own analysis: Quantification of nucleated cells was approximated via reference gene primer amplification. Measured with immunoSEQ multiplex PCR; TCRdb has only the in-frame clones, and not every one. The V and J calls and the clone size are those of that table, but D and trimming were determined from the DNA. The sample lists hundreds of thousands of clones; 70% to 90% were seen once. The CDR3 loop spans 14 amino acids. The V gene end was trimmed by 6 bases and the J gene end by 4 bases; junction bases not matched to a gene: 6. Germline V gene sequence: CDR1 KGHSH, CDR2 LQKENI. The sequencing sample was made of peripheral blood. The rearrangement links TRBV18 to TRBJ2-7; 10 bases match TRBD2. The origin of this receptor is an elderly man with acute or convalescent COVID-19. Written as DNA, the CDR3 is TGTGCCAGCTCGTCTACTAGCGGGGTGTACGAGCAGTACTTC. Encoded protein: CASSSTSGVYEQYF.